This T cell receptor (beta chain) appears in the sequencing data of a study of T cell responses to AZD1222 COVID-19 vaccine. General study points: Recipients of two AZD1222 doses showed rising Spike-specific TCR breadth and depth.

As for this clone: The antigen is undetermined.

Assay used: immunoSEQ multiplex PCR; TCRdb lists only in-frame clones, some missing. The data show approximately 25,000 clones, 80% to 95% seen once. Material: peripheral blood, obtained 28 days after the second AZD1222 dose. The TCR was taken from an adult who received the AZD1222 COVID-19 vaccine.

Here the CDR3 DNA reads TGCGCCAGCAGTGAGTCGGAGGGAGAGACCCAGTACTTC. Protein sequence: CASSESEGETQYF. The chain joins TRBV10-2 to TRBJ2-5; maybe TRBD2 (6 bases). This CDR3 comprises 13 residues. CDR1 is WSHSY and CDR2 is SAAADI in the germline V gene. V lost 0 bases to trimming and J lost 4 bases, with 6 bases between them.